This TCR beta chain was profiled in a study of T cells in Graves' hyperthyroidism and ophthalmopathy. Study-level points and caveats: A 13 V-J model separated ophthalmopathy from stable hyperthyroidism. Blood shared most expanded thyroid clonotypes above 0.001.

This CDR3 is 14 amino acids long. The V segment lost 3 bases and the J segment 6 bases; nucleotides outside the gene matches: 5. Germline loops: CDR1 SNHLY, CDR2 FYNNEI. Amplification yielded TCR beta CDR3 regions, with RNA transcripts as the source. The HTBI primer set served for first-round RT-PCR of the TCR CDR3. A single record per CDR3 protein comes from TCRdb applying MiXCR to the multiplex PCR reads. The table shows about 400,000 distinct CDR3 sequences, with 15% occurring only once. Clinicians diagnosed patients from clinical symptoms, serum thyroxine and TRAb, thyroid ultrasound and orbital computed tomography. Regarding this clonotype: Antigen unknown.

The receptor comes from a woman aged 25 to 39 with Graves' hyperthyroidism. The rearrangement joins TRBV2 to TRBJ2-7; 10 bases are a match to TRBD2. Specimen: blood. The DNA for the CDR3 is TGTGCCAGCAGTGAGGCTAGCGGGAGAGGCGAGCAGTACTTC. Translating gives CASSEASGRGEQYF.